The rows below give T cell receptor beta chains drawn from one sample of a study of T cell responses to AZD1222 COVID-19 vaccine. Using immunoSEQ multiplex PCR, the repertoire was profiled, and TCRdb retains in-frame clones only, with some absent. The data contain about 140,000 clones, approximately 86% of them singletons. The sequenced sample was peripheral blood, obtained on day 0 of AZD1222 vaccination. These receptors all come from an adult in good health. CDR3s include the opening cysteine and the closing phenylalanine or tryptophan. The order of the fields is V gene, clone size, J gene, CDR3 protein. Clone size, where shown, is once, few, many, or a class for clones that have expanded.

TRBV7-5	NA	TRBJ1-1	CARSSGVNTEAFF
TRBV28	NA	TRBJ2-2	CASSLDRAITRELFF
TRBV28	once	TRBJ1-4	CASSLGGATNEKLFF
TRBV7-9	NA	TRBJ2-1	CASSPGPAGWESYNEQFF
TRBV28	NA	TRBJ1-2	CASTIPDGVGQTGGYTF
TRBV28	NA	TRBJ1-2	CASSLGRTYGYTF
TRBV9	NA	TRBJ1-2	CASSDTGAYYGYTF
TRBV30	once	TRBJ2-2	CAWFTGFHGELFF
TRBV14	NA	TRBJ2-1	CASSHIAGSSYNEQFF
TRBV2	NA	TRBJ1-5	CASRAGSQPQHF
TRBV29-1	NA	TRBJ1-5	CSVVLEGWPQHF
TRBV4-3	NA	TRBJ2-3	CASSQAGQGVADTQYF
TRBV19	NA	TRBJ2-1	CASSPSGLAAGNEQFF
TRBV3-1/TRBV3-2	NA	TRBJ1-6	CASSRQLGANSPLHF
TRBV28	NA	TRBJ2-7	CASSIPGTSVTLSSYEQYF
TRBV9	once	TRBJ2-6	CASSAPRSDTQRSGANVLTF
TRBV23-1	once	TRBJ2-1	CASSRAGTAYNEQFF
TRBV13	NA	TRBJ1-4	CASSSRGVATNEKLFF
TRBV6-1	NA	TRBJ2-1	CASSEVWGEQFF
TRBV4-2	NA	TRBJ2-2	CASSQGLGASTGELFF
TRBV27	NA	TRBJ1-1	CASGDRFTEAFF
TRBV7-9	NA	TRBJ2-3	CASSSRGRRPSTDTQYF
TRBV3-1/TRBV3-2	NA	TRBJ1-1	CASSQDGREAFF
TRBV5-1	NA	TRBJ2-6	CASSLTSGTGGANVLTF
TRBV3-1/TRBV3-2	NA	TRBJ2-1	CASRTGPQFYNEQFF
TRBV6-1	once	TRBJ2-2	CASSDQGGTTGELFF
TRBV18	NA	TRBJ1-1	CASSAGRSYTEAFF
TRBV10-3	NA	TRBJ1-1	CATLVEGRGWTEAFF
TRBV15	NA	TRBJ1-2	CATRSPNYGYTF
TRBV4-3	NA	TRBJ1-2	CASSQDRGRDYGYTF
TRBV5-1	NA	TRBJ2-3	CASSLRGLAGDTQYF
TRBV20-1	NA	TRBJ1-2	CSARARAGYTF
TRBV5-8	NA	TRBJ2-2	CASSALRLAGTGELFF
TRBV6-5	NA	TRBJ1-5	CASSAQVHNQPQHF
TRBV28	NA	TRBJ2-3	CASSFVAGGVDTQYF
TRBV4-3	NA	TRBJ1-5	CASSQGTGNQPQHF
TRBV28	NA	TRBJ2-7	CASSYEFNEQYF
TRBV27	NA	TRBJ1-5	CASSQLGRYNQPQHF
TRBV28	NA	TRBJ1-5	CASSHGTTGDQPQHF
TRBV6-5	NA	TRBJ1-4	CASRLTGANEKLFF
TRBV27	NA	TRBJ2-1	CASSYTSNEQFF
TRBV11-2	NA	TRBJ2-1	CASNPRDSNGEQFF